The 5 T cell receptor beta chains below come from one sample, sequenced in a study of blood T cell repertoires in COVID-19. Data came from immunoSEQ multiplex PCR; TCRdb stores just in-frame clones and leaves some out. The sample shows 200,000 to 250,000 clones, approximately 81% of them seen only once. Sequencing was carried out using peripheral blood. The receptors were gathered from a woman older than 75 with acute or convalescent COVID-19.

The V gene is TRBV28, the J gene TRBJ2-3, with 11 positions matching TRBD2. Germline CDR1 is MDHEN and CDR2 is SYDVKM. CDR3 length equals 15 residues. The J segment lost 2 bases and the V segment lost 6 bases, leaving 4 bases of the junction unmatched. The CDR3 loop reads CASSGTSGTTDTQYF. The CDR3 nucleotides are TGTGCCAGCAGCGGGACTAGCGGAACCACAGATACGCAGTATTTT.

This clone showed up just a few times. V gene TRBV25-1 combines with J gene TRBJ2-7, with 7 bases identical to TRBD1. The CDR3 runs to 13 residues. Germline V gene sequence: CDR1 MGHDK, CDR2 SYGVNS. With 6 bases clipped from V and 2 bases from J, the junction kept 4 bases outside the gene matches. The CDR3 reads CASRATGTYEQYF. The CDR3 bases are TGTGCCAGCAGGGCGACAGGGACCTACGAGCAGTACTTC.

This clone has more than one count but fewer than ten. The rearrangement links TRBV6-4 to TRBJ2-2; D is unclear. Deletions cut 4 bases from V and 5 bases from J, with 8 bases between. Germline lookup yields CDR1 MRHNA and CDR2 SNTAGT. CDR3 size: 13 residues. The CDR3 DNA follows: TGTGCCAGCAGTGTCGGTGAAACCGGGGAGCTGTTTTTT. Translating it yields CASSVGETGELFF.

With regard to this clone: Germline is not matched at one junction end, which may reflect a read error. This chain connects TRBV7-2 to TRBJ2-5; a possible D gene is TRBD2 (6 bases). From germline, CDR1 is SGHTA and CDR2 FQGNSA. This CDR3 has 14 amino acids. CDR3 sequence: CANSLVGGGETQYF. The CDR3 DNA is TGTGCCAACAGCTTAGTGGGGGGAGGAGAGACCCAGTACTTC.

This sequence joins TRBV6-6 and TRBJ2-2; 7 bases agree with TRBD1. This CDR3 has 15 residues. V lost 6 bases and J lost 4; bases outside the gene matches: 8. Per germline, CDR1 MNHNY and CDR2 SVGAGI (reference sequence). The CDR3, as DNA: TGTGCCAGCAGAGAGAGGGGGCAAGGCACCGGGGAGCTGTTTTTT. It is translated as CASRERGQGTGELFF.